Below are 3 T cell receptor beta chains sequenced from a single sample in a study of Ad26.COV2.S vaccination and SARS-CoV-2 variants. Libraries were prepared by immunoSEQ multiplex PCR; TCRdb keeps only in-frame clonotypes and omits some of them. Among around 100,000 clones listed, roughly 75% were seen once. The sample consisted of peripheral blood, taken after recovery from COVID-19. Receptors originate from a human donor who had recovered from COVID-19.

This clone showed up just once. The V and J genes are TRBV5-5 and TRBJ2-7; D may be TRBD1 or TRBD2 (5 bases each). The germline gives CDR1 SGHKS, CDR2 YYEKEE (reference sequence). The CDR3 loop spans 14 amino acids. Trimming removed 4 bases at V and 3 bases at J, with 14 bases between. CDR3 DNA sequence: TGTGCCAGCAGCCTCAGAGGGGATAGCTACGAGCAGTACTTC. This translates into CASSLRGDSYEQYF.

Only one count was recorded for this clone. The chain couples TRBV6-1 to TRBJ2-6; 9 bases are a match to TRBD1. Trimming at V came to 6 bases and at J to 1 base, leaving 7 bases not matched to a gene. Germline V CDR1 and CDR2: MNHNS, SASEGT. The CDR3 is 17 amino acids. In DNA form, the CDR3 reads TGTGCCAGCAGCGAACAGGGGGCGGTTTCTGGGGCCAACGTCCTGACTTTC. It codes for CASSEQGAVSGANVLTF.

This rearrangement joins TRBV27 to TRBJ2-1, with D possibly matching TRBD2 (5 bases). V lost 1 base and J 6 bases, leaving 7 bases between the germline ends. This CDR3 is built from 13 residues. Germline-derived CDR1 and CDR2 are MNHEY and SMNVEV (reference sequence). The chain's CDR3 is CASSLFAGNEQFF. CDR3 bases: TGTGCCAGCAGTTTATTTGCGGGCAATGAGCAGTTCTTC.